This T cell receptor beta chain was obtained from a study of OX40 agonist ivuxolimab in advanced cancers. Whole-study context: Patients received ivuxolimab, an agonistic anti-OX40 (CD134) antibody. Overall study results and limits: Both CD4+ and CD8+ T cell populations in blood had undergone clonal expansion by week 6 at 0.1 to 3.0 mg/kg. There were, on average, more expanded clones in CD8+ T cells than in CD4+.

Germline V gives CDR1 MNHEY, CDR2 SMNVEV (reference sequence). CDR3 size: 15 residues. The V gene lost 2 bases and the J gene lost 2 bases, with 13 bases spanning the gap. The table came from immunoSEQ multiplex PCR; TCRdb's copy has only in-frame clones and leaves some out. The sample has about 46,000 clones, around 91% seen once. Details on this clone: What it recognizes is unknown.

The source is an adult with an advanced solid tumor such as melanoma, head and neck, liver or kidney cancer. The sequencing here drew on CD4+ or CD8+ T cells sorted from blood, taken in a trial of the OX40 agonist ivuxolimab. The chain carries TRBV27 and TRBJ2-7, with no clear D. This CDR3 is CASSLMGRATYEQYF. In DNA form, the CDR3 reads TGTGCCAGCAGTTTAATGGGCCGGGCCACCTACGAGCAGTACTTC.